The rows below give T cell receptor beta chains drawn from one sample of a study of blood T cells in healthy people across ages. TCRdb fed the 5' RACE reads into MiXCR, producing one record per CDR3 protein. The repertoire consists of more than 1 million distinct CDR3 sequences, with around 45% occurring once and the leading ten covering 15% to 20%. The sequenced sample consisted of blood. These receptors were taken from an older woman in good health. CDR3s include the opening cysteine and the closing phenylalanine or tryptophan. A D gene is named only where the DNA matches it firmly. Size tells how often a clone was seen (once, few, many) or the class of an expanded clone, and some rows leave it out.

size | D | J | V | CDR3 | DNA
NA | TRBD2 | TRBJ2-1 | TRBV7-9 | CASSRPSGSNNEQFF | TGTGCCAGCAGTCGTCCTAGCGGGAGTAACAATGAGCAGTTCTTC
NA | TRBD2 | TRBJ2-5 | TRBV11-1 | CASSPVIRTSGRMYQETQYF | TGTGCCAGCAGCCCGGTCATCAGGACTAGCGGGAGGATGTACCAAGAGACCCAGTACTTC
NA | TRBD2 | TRBJ2-7 | TRBV28 | CASSLTSGRALWGEQYF | TGTGCCAGCAGTTTGACGTCCGGGAGGGCCTTGTGGGGTGAGCAGTACTTC
many | TRBD2 | TRBJ2-3 | TRBV7-2 | CASSLTSGTDTQYF | TGTGCCAGCAGCCTTACTAGCGGCACAGATACGCAGTATTTT
many | TRBD1 | TRBJ2-6 | TRBV10-3 | CAISAPDRVLSSGANVLTF | TGTGCCATCAGTGCTCCCGACAGGGTCCTTAGCTCTGGGGCCAACGTCCTGACTTTC
NA | TRBD1 | TRBJ2-1 | TRBV2 | CASSEYLTGMPYNEQFF | TGTGCCAGCAGTGAATATTTGACAGGGATGCCCTACAATGAGCAGTTCTTC
NA | NA | TRBJ2-7 | TRBV20-1 | CSAPASDLSYEQYF | TGCAGTGCTCCCGCATCTGACTTGTCCTACGAGCAGTACTTC
many | TRBD2 | TRBJ2-5 | TRBV25-1 | CASSERKGLAETQYF | TGTGCCAGCAGTGAACGAAAAGGACTAGCGGAGACCCAGTACTTC
NA | NA | TRBJ2-7 | TRBV3-1 | CASSQVGHSYEQYF | TGTGCCAGCAGCCAAGTGGGACACTCCTACGAGCAGTACTTC
NA | NA | TRBJ2-5 | TRBV20-1 | CSAQQGWEETQYF | TGCAGTGCCCAGCAGGGGTGGGAGGAGACCCAGTACTTC
few | TRBD1 | TRBJ2-7 | TRBV18 | CASSDGTGAPYEQYF | TGTGCCAGCTCAGACGGGACAGGGGCACCCTACGAGCAGTACTTC
NA | NA | TRBJ2-3 | TRBV7-8 | CASSLERVWVNPTDTQYF | TGTGCCAGCAGCTTAGAGAGGGTCTGGGTCAATCCCACAGATACGCAGTATTTT
NA | TRBD1 | TRBJ2-7 | TRBV28 | CASSLRTGLRYEQYF | TGTGCCAGCAGTTTACGGACAGGGTTAAGGTACGAGCAGTACTTC
NA | NA | TRBJ2-3 | TRBV7-3 | CASSDSGRTDTQYF | TGCGCCAGCAGTGATAGCGGACGCACAGATACGCAGTATTTT
NA | NA | TRBJ2-4 | TRBV20-1 | CRASFGAKQYF | TGCAGGGCTAGTTTCGGGGCCAAGCAGTACTTC
NA | NA | TRBJ1-2 | TRBV27 | CASSSGGTANYGYTF | TGTGCCAGCTCCTCGGGGGGGACGGCTAACTATGGCTACACCTTC
few | NA | TRBJ1-4 | TRBV14 | CASSQQRGLSEKLFF | TGTGCCAGCAGCCAACAAAGGGGGTTGAGTGAAAAACTGTTTTTT
NA | TRBD2 | TRBJ2-2 | TRBV6-1 | CASRREGNTNTGELFF | TGTGCCAGCAGGAGGGAGGGGAACACGAACACCGGGGAGCTGTTTTTT
few | NA | TRBJ2-5 | TRBV29-1 | CSVEPKQGSQYF | TGCAGCGTTGAGCCGAAGCAGGGGTCCCAGTACTTC
NA | NA | TRBJ2-5 | TRBV20-1 | CSARDVTVTQYF | TGCAGTGCTAGAGATGTGACAGTAACGCAGTACTTC
NA | NA | TRBJ2-7 | TRBV4-3 | CASSQRAGAIRSEQYF | TGCGCCAGCAGCCAGCGGGCGGGGGCCATCAGATCGGAGCAGTACTTC
few | TRBD2 | TRBJ2-7 | TRBV20-1 | CSARPGTSGSYEQYF | TGCAGTGCTAGACCCGGGACTAGCGGCTCCTACGAGCAGTACTTC
NA | TRBD1 | TRBJ1-2 | TRBV2 | CASRPQQGTSYGYTF | TGTGCCAGCAGGCCCCAACAGGGGACGAGCTATGGCTACACCTTC
few | TRBD2 | TRBJ2-7 | TRBV2 | CALVSGSHAYEQYF | TGTGCCCTCGTAAGCGGGAGCCACGCCTACGAGCAGTACTTC
NA | NA | TRBJ2-7 | TRBV29-1 | CSVDLGPDPYEQYF | TGCAGCGTTGATTTGGGCCCCGACCCCTACGAGCAGTACTTC
NA | NA | TRBJ2-5 | TRBV20-1 | CSAPFTFETQYF | TGCAGTGCTCCTTTCACTTTCGAGACCCAGTACTTC
NA | TRBD1 | TRBJ2-5 | TRBV20-1 | CSASLTGGWGETQYF | TGCAGTGCGAGCCTGACAGGGGGTTGGGGTGAGACCCAGTACTTC
NA | NA | TRBJ2-3 | TRBV10-3 | CAISWSGTQYF | TGTGCCATCAGTTGGAGTGGTACGCAGTATTTT
NA | NA | TRBJ2-7 | TRBV30 | CAWRKGSYEQYF | TGTGCCTGGAGGAAAGGTTCCTACGAGCAGTACTTC
few | NA | TRBJ2-6 | TRBV6-2/TRBV6-3 | CASSPPGDLLSGANVLTF | TGTGCCAGCAGTCCCCCGGGGGATCTCCTCTCTGGGGCCAACGTCCTGACTTTC
few | NA | TRBJ2-3 | TRBV29-1 | CSVEAVGSYSGTQYF | TGCAGCGTTGAAGCGGTCGGGAGTTACTCGGGTACGCAGTATTTT
NA | NA | TRBJ1-6 | TRBV27 | CASSPNRRDTLGTLHF | TGTGCCAGCAGTCCAAACCGCCGGGACACCTTAGGCACCCTCCACTTT
NA | NA | TRBJ2-3 | TRBV20-1 | CSAQWTRGAGTDTQYF | TGCAGTGCTCAATGGACACGGGGGGCCGGCACAGATACGCAGTATTTT
few | TRBD1 | TRBJ2-3 | TRBV7-6 | CASSLAGTGDTDTQYF | TGTGCCAGCAGCTTGGCCGGGACAGGGGACACAGATACGCAGTATTTT
few | TRBD1 | TRBJ2-5 | TRBV7-8 | CASSLAGGFETQYF | TGTGCCAGCAGCTTAGCAGGGGGCTTTGAGACCCAGTACTTC
NA | NA | TRBJ1-6 | TRBV10-3 | CAISELEQGLNSPLHF | TGTGCCATCAGTGAGCTAGAGCAGGGACTAAATTCGCCCCTCCACTTT
NA | TRBD2 | TRBJ2-5 | TRBV20-1 | CSARDGRLAVYNEQYF | TGCAGTGCTAGAGATGGGAGACTAGCGGTCTACAATGAGCAGTACTTC